This TCR beta chain emerged from a study of cytomegalovirus exposure and HLA in healthy donors. Study results and limitations: Trimming of TCR beta V- and J-genes showed a link, identified in a later analysis, to a missense DCLRE1C variant. Common viral pathogens seemed, in a later analysis, to connect with several of the most significant clusters.

Points on this clone: The antigen is not known.

Primers: 60 Vbeta forward and 13 Jbeta reverse. Method: immunoSEQ multiplex PCR; TCRdb's copy keeps in-frame clones and lacks some. Here the sample table reports 100,000 to 150,000 clones. The germline V gene encodes CDR1 MGHRA and CDR2 YSYEKL. CDR3 length: 15 amino acids. Trimming shortened V by 4 bases and J by 3 bases, and 13 bases separated the two germline ends. This TCR came from a woman aged 40 to 50 in good health and CMV-seronegative. The sample comprised PBMCs. This sequence joins TRBV4-1 and TRBJ2-1, with D tentatively TRBD2 (6 bases). For the CDR3, the DNA is TGCGCCAGCAGCCTGACCGCGCGGGACTACAATGAGCAGTTCTTC. This translates into CASSLTARDYNEQFF.